A selection of T cell receptor beta chains follows, all from one sample in a study of blood T cell repertoires in COVID-19. TCRdb's copy holds only in-frame clones and misses some; the assay was immunoSEQ multiplex PCR. The sample shows roughly 99,000 clones, roughly 78% of them seen only once. Sequencing was carried out using peripheral blood. Receptors originate from a woman aged 80 or over with active or convalescent COVID-19. Both conserved end residues are part of each CDR3. A D gene is named only where the DNA matches it firmly. Only some rows state a clone size, as once, few, many or a class for expanded clones.

J	D	V	size	DNA	CDR3
TRBJ2-5	TRBD2	TRBV5-1	.	TGCGCCAGCAGCTTGGCCGGTACGGGAGGGGAGACCCAGTACTTC	CASSLAGTGGETQYF
TRBJ1-6	TRBD1	TRBV5-1	.	TGTGCCAGCAGCGACGCGGGACAGGGGTTTTCACCCCTCCACTTT	CASSDAGQGFSPLHF
TRBJ2-2	TRBD2	TRBV2	.	TGTGCCAGCAGTGAAGGGGTTAGCGGGAGTAAGGACACCGGGGAGCTGTTTTTT	CASSEGVSGSKDTGELFF
TRBJ1-4	TRBD1	TRBV5-1	.	TGCGCCAGCAGCTTGGCCGGGACAGGGGGCGAAAAACTGTTTTTT	CASSLAGTGGEKLFF
TRBJ2-1	TRBD2	TRBV5-1	.	TGCGCCAGCAGCTTGGGTGGACTAGTGGGGGACAATGAGCAGTTCTTC	CASSLGGLVGDNEQFF
TRBJ2-2	TRBD2	TRBV9	.	TGTGCCAGCAGCGTAGGACCAGCGGGAAACACCGGGGAGCTGTTTTTT	CASSVGPAGNTGELFF
TRBJ1-2	TRBD1	TRBV5-6	.	TGTGCCAGCAGTTCCGCCGGACAGGGCCCCTATGGCTACACCTTC	CASSSAGQGPYGYTF
TRBJ1-1	.	TRBV19	.	TGTGCCAGTAGTTATGCTGCTGGGGGCGGCACTGAAGCTTTCTTT	CASSYAAGGGTEAFF
TRBJ2-1	.	TRBV29-1	.	TGCAGCGTTCCCCGGGGGACCAACTACAATGAGCAGTTCTTC	CSVPRGTNYNEQFF
TRBJ2-5	TRBD2	TRBV14	.	TGTGCCAGCAGCCAACGGACTAGCGGGAGGGCCCTTTCCCTCCAGTACTTC	CASSQRTSGRALSLQYF
TRBJ2-5	.	TRBV21-1	.	TGTGCCAGCAGCCCCCGAGGGTCTGAGAAACAAGAGACCCAGTACTTC	CASSPRGSEKQETQYF
TRBJ2-2	TRBD1	TRBV11-2	few	TGTGCCAGCAGCCCCGGGGACAGGAACACCGGGGAGCTGTTTTTT	CASSPGDRNTGELFF
TRBJ2-4	.	TRBV7-2	.	TGTGCCAGCACTGGCATAGCCAAAAACATTCAGTACTTC	CASTGIAKNIQYF
TRBJ1-6	.	TRBV30	.	TGTGCCTGGAGCCAGGGGATTTCCTATAATTCACCCCTCCACTTT	CAWSQGISYNSPLHF
TRBJ2-1	TRBD1	TRBV19	.	TGTGCCAGTAGTATGATCGGACAGGGGGTAGATGAGCAGTTCTTC	CASSMIGQGVDEQFF
TRBJ2-7	.	TRBV6-5	.	TGTGCCACCGAGGACATAACCTACGAGCAGTACTTC	CATEDITYEQYF
TRBJ2-7	TRBD1	TRBV4-3	.	TGCGCCAGCAGCCAAACTTCAGGGACAGGGCACGAGCAGTACTTC	CASSQTSGTGHEQYF
TRBJ2-1	TRBD2	TRBV2	.	TGTGCCAGCAGTGCACTAGCGGGAGAAGTTGGTGAGCAGTTCTTC	CASSALAGEVGEQFF
TRBJ1-5	TRBD1	TRBV19	.	TGTGCCAGTAGCAGGGGACAGGTACGCAATCAGCCCCAGCATTTT	CASSRGQVRNQPQHF
TRBJ1-4	.	TRBV16	.	TGTGCCAGCAGCCAATCCGCAGGGGCAGGGAATGAAAAACTGTTTTTT	CASSQSAGAGNEKLFF
TRBJ2-1	TRBD2	TRBV7-2	.	TGTGCCAGCAGTCTCGATTCTACCGGGACTAGCGCGTTCTTC	CASSLDSTGTSAFF
TRBJ2-3	.	TRBV29-1	.	TGCAGCGTTGACTCCCTAGCTACAGATACGCAGTATTTT	CSVDSLATDTQYF
TRBJ2-2	TRBD2	TRBV10-3	.	TGTGCCATCAGTGAGTCCCAAACTAGCGGGGACACCGGGGAGCTGTTTTTT	CAISESQTSGDTGELFF
TRBJ1-6	TRBD1	TRBV9	few	TGTGCCAGCAGCGCAGAGGGACAGGGGTTTGCTTCACCCCTCCACTTT	CASSAEGQGFASPLHF
TRBJ1-1	.	TRBV5-1	.	TGCGCCAGCAGCGGAAGGGTAGGGGACACTGAAGCTTTCTTT	CASSGRVGDTEAFF
TRBJ1-2	.	TRBV19	.	TGTGCCAGTAGTGCCCGGACAGCCTCGTACTATGGCTACACCTTC	CASSARTASYYGYTF
TRBJ1-3	.	TRBV9	.	TGTGCCAGCAGCGCGGACCTAAGGGGATCTGGAAACACCATATATTTT	CASSADLRGSGNTIYF
TRBJ2-1	TRBD2	TRBV19	.	TGTGCCACAAAGGCGACTAGCGGGAGTCATGAGCAGTTCTTC	CATKATSGSHEQFF
TRBJ1-2	.	TRBV10-3	.	TGTGCCATCAGTGAGCGACAGGTCGGAGGTGGCTACACCTTC	CAISERQVGGGYTF
TRBJ2-1	TRBD1	TRBV2	.	TGTGCCAGCAGGAGGGGGACAGGGGGCTTCGGTGAGCAGTTCTTC	CASRRGTGGFGEQFF
TRBJ2-2	.	TRBV2	.	TGTGCCAGTTGTCCGACAGGGAACACCGGGGAGCTGTTTTTT	CASCPTGNTGELFF
TRBJ2-1	.	TRBV7-3	.	TGTGCCAGCAGCTTAAATGGCCCAGCCTACAATGAGCAGTTCTTC	CASSLNGPAYNEQFF
TRBJ2-1	.	TRBV14	once	TGTGCCAGCAGCCCTTGGGTAGCGAGGTCAGTGGATGAGCAGTTCTTC	CASSPWVARSVDEQFF
TRBJ2-1	.	TRBV5-1	few	TGTGCCAGCAGCTTGAGGCAACAGAGCTCCTACAATGAGCAGTTCTTC	CASSLRQQSSYNEQFF
TRBJ2-3	TRBD2	TRBV5-5	once	TGTGCCAGCAGCTTCGGGGGGGATACGCAGTATTTT	CASSFGGDTQYF
TRBJ1-1	TRBD1	TRBV4-1	.	TGCGCCAGCAGCCATACAGGGGGCACTGAAGCTTTCTTT	CASSHTGGTEAFF
TRBJ2-3	TRBD2	TRBV6-5	.	TGTGCCAGCAGCCCGGGACTAGCGGTGACAGATACGCAGTATTTT	CASSPGLAVTDTQYF
TRBJ1-4	.	TRBV24-1	.	TGTGCCACTGACGACAGCCGGTGGGCGGAAAAACTGTTTTTT	CATDDSRWAEKLFF
TRBJ2-7	.	TRBV15	few	TGTGCCACCAGCAGAGTTACCAGCTCCTACGAGCAGTACTTC	CATSRVTSSYEQYF
TRBJ2-1	TRBD2	TRBV6-5	few	TGTGCCAGCAGTTACTCGACTAGCGGGAGCAACAATGAGCAGTTCTTC	CASSYSTSGSNNEQFF
TRBJ1-2	.	TRBV29-1	few	TGCAGCGTTGCCGACAGGCAAGCGCCTAACTATGGCTACACCTTC	CSVADRQAPNYGYTF
TRBJ2-3	.	TRBV5-1	.	TGCGCCAGCAGCTTCACAGCCGACCGCACAGATACGCAGTATTTT	CASSFTADRTDTQYF
TRBJ2-7	.	TRBV6-1	.	TGTGCCAGCAGTGAGGAGGTGATCTACGAGCAGTACTTC	CASSEEVIYEQYF
TRBJ2-1	.	TRBV18	.	TGTGCCAGCTCACCAGACGGGTTCTCCTACAATGAGCAGTTCTTC	CASSPDGFSYNEQFF